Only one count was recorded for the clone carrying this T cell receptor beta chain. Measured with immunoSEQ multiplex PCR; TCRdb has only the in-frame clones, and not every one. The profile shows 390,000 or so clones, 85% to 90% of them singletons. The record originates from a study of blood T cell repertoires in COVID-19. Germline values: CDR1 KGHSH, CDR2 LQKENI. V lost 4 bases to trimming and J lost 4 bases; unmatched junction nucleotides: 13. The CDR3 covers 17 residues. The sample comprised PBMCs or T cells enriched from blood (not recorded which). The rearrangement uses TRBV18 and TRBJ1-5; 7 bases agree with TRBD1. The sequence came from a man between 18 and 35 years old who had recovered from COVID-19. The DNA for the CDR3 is TGTGCCAGCTCACTTACTCGACAGGGTAGGGGAAATCAGCCCCAGCATTTT. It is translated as CASSLTRQGRGNQPQHF. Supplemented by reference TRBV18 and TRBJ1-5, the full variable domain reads NAGVMQNPRHLVRRRGQEARLRCSPMKGHSHVYWYRQLPEEGLKFMVYLQKENIIDESGMPKERFSAEFPKEGPSILRIQQVVRGDSAAYFCASSLTRQGRGNQPQHFGDGTRLSIL.